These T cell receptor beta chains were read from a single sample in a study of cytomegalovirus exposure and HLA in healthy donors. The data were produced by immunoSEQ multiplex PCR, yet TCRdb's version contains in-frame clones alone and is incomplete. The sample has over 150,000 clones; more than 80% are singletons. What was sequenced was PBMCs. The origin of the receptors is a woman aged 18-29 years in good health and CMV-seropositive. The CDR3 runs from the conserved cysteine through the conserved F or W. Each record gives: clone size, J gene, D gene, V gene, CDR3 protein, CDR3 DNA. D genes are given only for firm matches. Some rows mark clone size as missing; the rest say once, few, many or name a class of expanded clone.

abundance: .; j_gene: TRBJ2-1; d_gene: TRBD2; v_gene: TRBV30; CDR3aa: CAWSPLPDGGAPNEQFF; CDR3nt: TGTGCCTGGAGCCCCCTACCAGACGGGGGGGCCCCCAATGAGCAGTTCTTC
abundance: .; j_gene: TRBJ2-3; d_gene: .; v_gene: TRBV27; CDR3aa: CAEPPPGPTSTDTQYF; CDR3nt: TGTGCCGAACCCCCCCCGGGTCCTACTAGCACAGATACGCAGTATTTT
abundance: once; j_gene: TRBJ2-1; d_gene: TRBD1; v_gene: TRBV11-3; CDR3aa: CASSSPGTGADEQFF; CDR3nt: TGTGCCAGCAGCTCCCCCGGGACAGGGGCGGATGAGCAGTTCTTC
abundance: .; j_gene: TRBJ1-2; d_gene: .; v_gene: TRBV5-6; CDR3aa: CASSLDEQSYGYTF; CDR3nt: TGTGCCAGCAGCTTGGATGAACAGAGCTATGGCTACACCTTC
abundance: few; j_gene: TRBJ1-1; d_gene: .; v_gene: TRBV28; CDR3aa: CASSLGGGTEAFF; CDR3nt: TGTGCCAGCAGCCTGGGGGGGGGCACTGAAGCTTTCTTT
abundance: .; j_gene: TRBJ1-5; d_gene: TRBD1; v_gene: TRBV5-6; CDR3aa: CASTGQGRDQPQHF; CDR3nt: TGTGCCAGCACCGGACAGGGACGGGATCAGCCCCAGCATTTT
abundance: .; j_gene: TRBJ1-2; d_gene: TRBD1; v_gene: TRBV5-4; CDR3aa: CASSFRQGELYGYTF; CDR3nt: TGTGCCAGCAGCTTCCGACAGGGCGAACTCTATGGCTACACCTTC
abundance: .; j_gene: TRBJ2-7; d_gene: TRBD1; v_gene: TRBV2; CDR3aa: CASTGTGGMLGEQYF; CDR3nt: TGTGCCAGCACCGGGACAGGGGGCATGTTGGGGGAGCAGTACTTC
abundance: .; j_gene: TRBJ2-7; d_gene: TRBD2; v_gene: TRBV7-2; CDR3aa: CASSLWGGRAYEQYF; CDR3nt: TGTGCCAGCAGCTTGTGGGGCGGGAGGGCCTACGAGCAGTACTTC
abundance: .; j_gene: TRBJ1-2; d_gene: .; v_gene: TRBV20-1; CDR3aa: CSASRDGYTF; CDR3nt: TGCAGTGCCTCCAGGGATGGCTACACCTTC
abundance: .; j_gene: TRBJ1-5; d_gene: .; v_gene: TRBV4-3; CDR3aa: CASSQEYDQPQHF; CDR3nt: TGCGCCAGCAGCCAAGAGTATGATCAGCCCCAGCATTTT
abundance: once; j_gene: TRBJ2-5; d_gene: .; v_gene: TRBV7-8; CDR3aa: CASSTSGEETQYF; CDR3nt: TGTGCCAGCAGCACGTCTGGGGAGGAGACCCAGTACTTC
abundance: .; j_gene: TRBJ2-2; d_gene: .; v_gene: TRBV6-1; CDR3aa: CASSGTGQFANTGELFF; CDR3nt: TGTGCCAGCAGTGGAACCGGACAGTTCGCGAACACCGGGGAGCTGTTTTTT
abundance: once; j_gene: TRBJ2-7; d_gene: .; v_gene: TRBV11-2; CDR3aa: CASSFDRGSRSYEQYF; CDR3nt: TGTGCCAGCAGCTTCGATAGGGGGAGTCGGTCCTACGAGCAGTACTTC
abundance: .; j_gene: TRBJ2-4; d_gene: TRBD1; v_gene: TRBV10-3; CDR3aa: CAAQQGAGAKNIQYF; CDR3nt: TGTGCCGCGCAACAGGGGGCGGGGGCCAAAAACATTCAGTACTTC
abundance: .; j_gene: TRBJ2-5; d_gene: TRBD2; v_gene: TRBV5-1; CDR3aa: CASSLIAGVPQETQYF; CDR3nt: TGCGCCAGCAGCCTCATAGCGGGAGTACCCCAAGAGACCCAGTACTTC
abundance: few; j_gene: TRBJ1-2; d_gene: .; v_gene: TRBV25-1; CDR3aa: CASSEYGGSGYTF; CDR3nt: TGTGCCAGCAGTGAATATGGAGGATCCGGCTACACCTTC
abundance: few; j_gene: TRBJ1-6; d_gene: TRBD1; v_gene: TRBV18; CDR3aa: CASSLDRNNSPLHF; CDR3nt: TGTGCCAGCTCACTGGACAGGAACAATTCACCCCTCCACTTT
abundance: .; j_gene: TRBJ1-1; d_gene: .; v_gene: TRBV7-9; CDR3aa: CASSLHNTEAFF; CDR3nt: TGTGCCAGCAGCTTACATAACACTGAAGCTTTCTTT
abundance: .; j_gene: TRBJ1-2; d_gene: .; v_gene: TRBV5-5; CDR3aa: CASSLGTAGGYTF; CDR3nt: TGTGCCAGCAGCTTGGGGACCGCGGGCGGCTACACCTTC
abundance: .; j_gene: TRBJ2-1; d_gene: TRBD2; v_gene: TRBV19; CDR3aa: CASSIGLAGIWGEQFF; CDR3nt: TGTGCCAGTAGTATTGGACTAGCGGGGATCTGGGGTGAGCAGTTCTTC
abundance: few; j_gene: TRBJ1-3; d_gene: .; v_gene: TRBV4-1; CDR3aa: CASSQDGGAGNTIYF; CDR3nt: TGCGCCAGCAGCCAAGATGGGGGGGCTGGAAACACCATATATTTT
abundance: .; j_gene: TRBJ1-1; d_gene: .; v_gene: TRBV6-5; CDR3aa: CASRYTVNTEAFF; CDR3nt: TGTGCCAGCAGGTACACTGTGAACACTGAAGCTTTCTTT
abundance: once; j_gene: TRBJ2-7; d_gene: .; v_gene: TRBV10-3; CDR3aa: CAISVGGSSYEQYF; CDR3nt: TGTGCCATCAGTGTCGGGGGTAGCTCCTACGAGCAGTACTTC
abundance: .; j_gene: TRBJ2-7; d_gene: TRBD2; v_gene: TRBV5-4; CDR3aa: CASSLAPGLADSSEQYF; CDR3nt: TGTGCCAGCAGCTTGGCCCCTGGACTAGCGGACTCCTCCGAGCAGTACTTC
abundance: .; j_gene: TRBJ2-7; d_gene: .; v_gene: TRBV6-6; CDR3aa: CASMGRGSSYEQYF; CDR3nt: TGTGCCAGCATGGGCAGGGGTAGCTCCTACGAGCAGTACTTC